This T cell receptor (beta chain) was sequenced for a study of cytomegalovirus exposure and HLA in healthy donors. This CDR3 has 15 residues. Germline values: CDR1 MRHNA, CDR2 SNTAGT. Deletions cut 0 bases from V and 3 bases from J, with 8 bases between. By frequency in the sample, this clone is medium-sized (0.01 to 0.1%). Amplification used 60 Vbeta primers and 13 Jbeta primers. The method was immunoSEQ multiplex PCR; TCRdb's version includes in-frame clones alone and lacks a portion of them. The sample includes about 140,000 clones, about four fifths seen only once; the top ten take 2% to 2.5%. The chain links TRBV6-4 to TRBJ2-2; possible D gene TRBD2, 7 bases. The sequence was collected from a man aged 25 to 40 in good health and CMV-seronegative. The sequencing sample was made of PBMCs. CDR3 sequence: CASSDSGGHTGELFF. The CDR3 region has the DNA TGTGCCAGCAGTGACTCGGGGGGGCACACCGGGGAGCTGTTTTTT.